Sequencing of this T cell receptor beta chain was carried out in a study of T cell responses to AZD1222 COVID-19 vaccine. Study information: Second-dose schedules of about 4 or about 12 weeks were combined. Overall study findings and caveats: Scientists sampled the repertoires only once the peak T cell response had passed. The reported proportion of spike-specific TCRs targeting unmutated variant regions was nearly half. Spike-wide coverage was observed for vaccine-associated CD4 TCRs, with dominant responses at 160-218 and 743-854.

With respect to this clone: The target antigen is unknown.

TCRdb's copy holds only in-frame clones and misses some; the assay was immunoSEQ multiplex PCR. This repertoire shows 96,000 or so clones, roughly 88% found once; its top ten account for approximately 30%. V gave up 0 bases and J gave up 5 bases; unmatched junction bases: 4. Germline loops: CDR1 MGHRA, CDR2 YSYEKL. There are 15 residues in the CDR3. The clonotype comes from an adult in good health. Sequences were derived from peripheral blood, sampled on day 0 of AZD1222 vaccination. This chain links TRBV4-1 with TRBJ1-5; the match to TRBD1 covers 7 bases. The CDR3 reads CASSQEVTGDQPQHF. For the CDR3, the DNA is TGCGCCAGCAGCCAAGAGGTCACAGGGGATCAGCCCCAGCATTTT.